The rows below give T cell receptor beta chains drawn from one sample of a study of cytomegalovirus exposure and HLA in healthy donors. The assay was immunoSEQ multiplex PCR, and TCRdb's table has in-frame clones only and misses some. The table lists 150,000 to 200,000 clones, less than 80% of them singletons. Sequences were obtained from PBMCs. These TCRs come from a middle-aged man in good health and CMV-seronegative. Both conserved end residues are part of each CDR3. D genes are given only for firm matches. The size entry is marked missing in some rows and otherwise reads once, few, many or a size class.

>TRBJ2-5|TRBV10-3|-|-
CAIRGGETQYF
TGTGCCATCAGGGGGGGAGAGACCCAGTACTTC
>TRBJ1-1|TRBV30|-|-
CAWSVEWGGAGRQSMNTEAFF
TGTGCCTGGAGTGTTGAGTGGGGAGGGGCGGGCAGACAATCTATGAACACTGAAGCTTTCTTT
>TRBJ1-1|TRBV6-6|-|few
CASSRDGGATEAFF
TGTGCCAGCAGTCGAGACGGAGGGGCCACTGAAGCTTTCTTT
>TRBJ1-6|TRBV5-4|-|-
CASRVDPGALNSPLHF
TGTGCCAGCAGGGTTGACCCAGGGGCGCTTAATTCACCCCTCCACTTT
>TRBJ2-2|TRBV19|-|-
CASSGQRDNANTGELFF
TGTGCCAGTAGTGGGCAGCGGGACAACGCGAACACCGGGGAGCTGTTTTTT
>TRBJ1-1|TRBV28|TRBD1|once
CATLTSGGTEAFF
TGTGCCACCCTTACCTCAGGGGGCACTGAAGCTTTCTTT
>TRBJ2-1|TRBV18|TRBD2|-
CASQGERLAGVRNEQFF
TGTGCCAGCCAGGGGGAAAGGCTAGCGGGAGTTCGGAATGAGCAGTTCTTC
>TRBJ2-1|TRBV7-9|TRBD2|few
CASSRRQGGGIGIREQFF
TGTGCCAGCAGCCGCAGGCAGGGCGGGGGGATTGGAATCCGTGAGCAGTTCTTC
>TRBJ2-2|TRBV7-7|-|-
CASSATYATGELFF
TGTGCTAGCAGCGCTACCTACGCTACCGGGGAGCTGTTTTTT
>TRBJ1-4|TRBV6-5|-|-
CASSYSAGEEKLFF
TGTGCCAGCAGTTACTCGGCAGGGGAAGAAAAACTGTTTTTT
>TRBJ1-2|TRBV20-1|TRBD1|-
CSAKTTGVSTF
TGCAGTGCTAAAACCACAGGGGTCTCCACCTTC
>TRBJ1-5|TRBV21-1|-|-
CASSKIEGAQEFYSNQPQHF
TGTGCCAGCAGCAAAATTGAAGGGGCCCAGGAGTTCTATAGCAATCAGCCCCAGCATTTT
>TRBJ2-6|TRBV9|-|-
CASSLLQGANVLTF
TGTGCCAGCAGCCTCCTTCAGGGGGCCAACGTCCTGACTTTC
>TRBJ2-5|TRBV29-1|-|-
CSVEDREGTKQYF
TGCAGCGTTGAAGATAGAGAGGGCACCAAGCAGTACTTC
>TRBJ2-7|TRBV7-2|-|-
CASAVGGGSSYEQYF
TGTGCCAGCGCAGTAGGGGGGGGGAGCTCCTACGAGCAGTACTTC
>TRBJ1-6|TRBV18|TRBD1|few
CASSPISRDSSSPLHF
TGTGCCAGCTCACCAATCAGTAGGGACAGTTCATCACCCCTCCACTTT
>TRBJ2-5|TRBV4-1|TRBD2|-
CASSQVSSGAPLYF
TGCGCCAGCAGCCAAGTGTCTAGCGGGGCCCCGCTGTACTTC
>TRBJ1-4|TRBV5-4|TRBD1|-
CASSAGQQRRTNEKLFF
TGTGCCAGCAGCGCGGGACAGCAAAGGCGGACTAATGAAAAACTGTTTTTT
>TRBJ1-2|TRBV27|TRBD1|-
CASSVQGDRNGYTF
TGTGCCAGCAGTGTTCAGGGGGACAGAAATGGCTACACCTTC
>TRBJ2-5|TRBV30|TRBD1|-
CAWSPSAGTGDSAQYF
TGTGCCTGGAGTCCCTCCGCCGGGACAGGAGACTCGGCCCAGTACTTC
>TRBJ2-7|TRBV5-4|TRBD1|-
CASSMGQGASYYEQYF
TGTGCCAGCAGCATGGGACAGGGAGCCTCATACTACGAGCAGTACTTC
>TRBJ2-1|TRBV18|-|few
CASSPSTGDLNEQFF
TGTGCCAGCTCTCCATCGACAGGAGACCTTAACGAGCAGTTCTTC
>TRBJ2-7|TRBV7-3|-|-
CASSYTGPGYEQYF
TGTGCCAGCAGCTACACGGGCCCGGGGTACGAGCAGTACTTC
>TRBJ1-3|TRBV29-1|-|-
CSVVGGARSGNTIYF
TGCAGCGTTGTAGGGGGGGCGCGGTCTGGAAACACCATATATTTT
>TRBJ2-7|TRBV7-9|-|-
CSSSLDTYEQYF
TGTTCCAGCAGCTTAGACACCTACGAGCAGTACTTC
>TRBJ2-5|TRBV5-1|-|-
CASSLEQGFQETQYF
TGCGCCAGCAGCTTGGAACAGGGTTTCCAAGAGACCCAGTACTTC
>TRBJ1-2|TRBV28|-|once
CASSVIQDGYTF
TGTGCCAGCAGCGTTATACAGGATGGCTACACCTTC
>TRBJ2-7|TRBV30|TRBD2|-
CAWTLGGYEQYF
TGTGCCTGGACCCTGGGGGGGTACGAGCAGTACTTC
>TRBJ2-2|TRBV19|TRBD2|-
CASSTPGLAGGTGELFF
TGTGCCAGTAGTACACCCGGACTAGCGGGAGGCACCGGGGAGCTGTTTTTT
>TRBJ2-7|TRBV5-1|-|-
CASSPSSYEQYF
TGCGCCAGCAGCCCTAGCTCCTACGAGCAGTACTTC
>TRBJ1-2|TRBV25-1|-|-
CASSEYGRVYGYTF
TGTGCCAGCAGTGAATACGGCAGGGTCTATGGCTACACCTTC
>TRBJ1-2|TRBV7-2|-|-
CASSPEVGRSGYTF
TGTGCCAGCAGCCCCGAGGTGGGGAGGAGTGGCTACACCTTC
>TRBJ2-2|TRBV19|TRBD1|-
CASSNGQGAGTGELFF
TGTGCCAGTAGTAATGGACAGGGGGCAGGAACCGGGGAGCTGTTTTTT
>TRBJ2-7|TRBV7-9|TRBD1|-
CASSFWTGGYEQYF
TGTGCCAGCAGCTTTTGGACAGGCGGGTACGAGCAGTACTTC
>TRBJ2-7|TRBV10-1|TRBD2|few
CASSWLAGYYEQYF
TGCGCCAGCAGTTGGCTAGCGGGTTACTACGAGCAGTACTTC
>TRBJ2-5|TRBV27|TRBD2|-
CASSLSRGGASEGETQYF
TGTGCCAGCAGTTTATCCCGGGGAGGGGCTAGCGAGGGAGAGACCCAGTACTTC
>TRBJ1-1|TRBV28|TRBD1|-
CASGDRGLKTEAFF
TGTGCCAGCGGGGACAGGGGTTTGAAGACTGAAGCTTTCTTT
>TRBJ2-7|TRBV5-1|-|-
CASSLVVSGASEQYF
TGCGCCAGCAGCTTGGTCGTCAGTGGGGCTTCCGAGCAGTACTTC
>TRBJ2-5|TRBV28|-|-
CASNTLGVGQYF
TGTGCCAGCAATACCCTCGGGGTCGGCCAGTACTTC
>TRBJ1-3|TRBV5-1|-|-
CASSADTGNTIYF
TGCGCCAGCAGCGCGGACACTGGAAACACCATATATTTT
>TRBJ2-1|TRBV19|TRBD1|-
CASSTFWGQGNEQFF
TGTGCCAGTAGTACCTTTTGGGGACAGGGCAATGAGCAGTTCTTC
>TRBJ2-3|TRBV11-2|-|-
CASSSSILSGYTDTQYF
TGTGCCAGCAGCTCCAGTATACTCAGCGGTTACACAGATACGCAGTATTTT
>TRBJ2-7|TRBV18|-|-
CASSPSAGSYEQYF
TGTGCCAGCTCGCCCAGCGCGGGGAGCTACGAGCAGTACTTC
>TRBJ1-2|TRBV5-1|-|-
CASSRTRVVGYTF
TGCGCCAGCAGCCGGACAAGGGTGGTAGGCTACACCTTC
>TRBJ1-1|TRBV9|-|few
CASSVATPGRGGTFF
TGTGCCAGCAGCGTAGCCACGCCAGGGAGGGGAGGAACTTTCTTT
>TRBJ1-1|TRBV7-2|TRBD1|-
CASSTGTATLYAFF
TGTGCCAGCAGCACCGGGACAGCGACCTTGTATGCTTTCTTT